A selection of T cell receptor beta chains follows, all from one sample in a study of cytomegalovirus exposure and HLA in healthy donors. Produced via immunoSEQ multiplex PCR; TCRdb's table is partial and in-frame only. The sample yields under 200,000 clones, over 85% seen once. Sequencing input: PBMCs. These receptor sequences come from a woman aged 18 to 35 in good health and CMV-seropositive. The CDR3 runs from the conserved cysteine through the conserved F or W. The D gene is left open where the match is weak. Rows may omit the clone size; those that give it use once, few, many or a size class.

j_call	clone_size	v_call	d_call	cdr3_nt	cdr3_aa
TRBJ1-5	-	TRBV7-3	-	TGTGCCAGCAGCCCAGGGGAAGGACAGCCCCAGCATTTT	CASSPGEGQPQHF
TRBJ2-7	-	TRBV10-2	-	TGCGCCAGCAGTGACCCCACAGGCGCGGGGAACTACGAGCAGTACTTC	CASSDPTGAGNYEQYF
TRBJ1-1	-	TRBV7-9	-	TGTGCCAGCATCCAAACCCCGGGGATCGACACTGAAGCTTTCTTT	CASIQTPGIDTEAFF
TRBJ2-7	-	TRBV10-1	TRBD1	TGCGCCAGCAGTGAGTCCATTGGGACAGGGGCCTACGAGCAGTACTTC	CASSESIGTGAYEQYF
TRBJ1-4	once	TRBV7-6	TRBD1	TGTGCCAGCAGGCTCCAGGGGACAGGGGGGGAAAAACTGTTTTTT	CASRLQGTGGEKLFF
TRBJ2-7	-	TRBV4-3	TRBD1	TGCGCCAGCAGCCGAACTCCGGGACAGAGCTACGAGCAGTACTTC	CASSRTPGQSYEQYF
TRBJ2-1	-	TRBV5-4	TRBD2	TGTGCCAGCAGCCTTAGACTAGCGGGAGTGATTCATGAGCAGTTCTTC	CASSLRLAGVIHEQFF
TRBJ1-3	-	TRBV5-6	TRBD1	TGTGCCAGCAGCTTGTATGGACAGGGGGGAAACACCATATATTTT	CASSLYGQGGNTIYF
TRBJ1-5	-	TRBV19	-	TGTGCCAGTAGTATAAACAGGGATCAGCCCCAGCATTTT	CASSINRDQPQHF
TRBJ2-3	-	TRBV2	TRBD2	TGTGCCAGCAAACCGGCTAGCGGGTCTAGCACAGATACGCAGTATTTT	CASKPASGSSTDTQYF
TRBJ2-7	once	TRBV20-1	-	TGCAGTGCCCGCTCCTACGAGCAGTACTTC	CSARSYEQYF
TRBJ2-7	-	TRBV5-1	-	TGCGCCAGCAGCTTGGATGGGCGGGGAAACTACGAGCAGTACTTC	CASSLDGRGNYEQYF
TRBJ2-2	-	TRBV9	-	TGTGCCAGCAGCATACAGGGTTCGTTCACCGGGGAGCTGTTTTTT	CASSIQGSFTGELFF
TRBJ1-2	-	TRBV29-1	TRBD1	TGCAGCGTTGAAGAAGGGACAGGGGGCGCCCATGGCTACACCTTC	CSVEEGTGGAHGYTF
TRBJ1-2	-	TRBV7-3	TRBD1	TGTGCCAGCAGCTTTGAGGGGGCGCGGGGCTACACCTTC	CASSFEGARGYTF
TRBJ2-1	once	TRBV12-5	TRBD2	TGTGCTAGTGGTCCCCGAGCGGGAGTCAGTGAGCAGTTCTTC	CASGPRAGVSEQFF
TRBJ2-1	-	TRBV7-6	-	TGTGCCAGCAGCTTATGGGGGGAGGTCACACACAATGAGCAGTTCTTC	CASSLWGEVTHNEQFF
TRBJ2-3	-	TRBV2	TRBD2	TGTGCCAGATCTAGCGGGGTAGGAACAGATACGCAGTATTTT	CARSSGVGTDTQYF
TRBJ2-5	once	TRBV5-4	TRBD2	TGTGCCAGCGAAAAGCGGGGGGAGACCCAGTACTTC	CASEKRGETQYF
TRBJ1-1	-	TRBV5-1	-	TGCGCCAGCAGCATCGACTTGGGGAACACTGAAGCTTTCTTT	CASSIDLGNTEAFF
TRBJ2-7	few	TRBV6-6	-	TGTGCCAGCGGAGGCCGTAACATCTCCTACGAGCAGTACTTC	CASGGRNISYEQYF
TRBJ2-6	-	TRBV9	-	TGTGCCAGCAGCGTTTCGGTTTCTGGGGCCAACGTCCTGACTTTC	CASSVSVSGANVLTF
TRBJ2-7	-	TRBV30	-	TGTGCCTGGAGCGTAGACAACTCCTACGAGCAGTACTTC	CAWSVDNSYEQYF
TRBJ2-2	-	TRBV7-3	TRBD1	TGTGCCAGCAGTCACCGGGACAGGAACACCGGGGAGCTGTTTTTT	CASSHRDRNTGELFF
TRBJ1-2	-	TRBV27	TRBD1	TGTGCCAGCAGTTCAAACATTGGACAGGGGGCGAACCCTTATGGCTACACCTTC	CASSSNIGQGANPYGYTF
TRBJ2-7	-	TRBV5-6	TRBD1	TGTGCCAGCAGCGGCCGGGACAGGGGTCGCGAGCAGTACTTC	CASSGRDRGREQYF
TRBJ1-2	-	TRBV20-1	-	TGCAGTGCTAGATCTTCCCCCGGGGAGACCTTC	CSARSSPGETF
TRBJ2-3	-	TRBV25-1	-	TGTGCCAGCAGTGAACGATTGGGGGGTGAGAGAGATACGCAGTATTTT	CASSERLGGERDTQYF
TRBJ1-2	-	TRBV2	-	TGTGCCAGCAGAGACTCCGTTGGCTACACCTTC	CASRDSVGYTF
TRBJ1-1	-	TRBV7-8	-	TGTGCCAGCAGCCTTCAACCGGGGTACATCAGTAGGACTGAAGCTTTCTTT	CASSLQPGYISRTEAFF
TRBJ1-1	once	TRBV5-1	-	TGCGCCAGCAGCTTAGCAGGGGCTGGGGTGGAAGCTTTCTTT	CASSLAGAGVEAFF
TRBJ2-1	-	TRBV7-3	TRBD2	TGTGCCAGCAGCTTAACGTCGACTAGCGGGACGTCGCGAGATGAGCAGTTCTTC	CASSLTSTSGTSRDEQFF
TRBJ2-5	-	TRBV7-6	-	TGTGCCAGCAGCTTAGGACCAACAGGAGCCCAAGAGACCCAGTACTTC	CASSLGPTGAQETQYF
TRBJ2-2	-	TRBV5-6	-	TGTGCCAGCAGCTTGCGGCAGCGTCGGACCGGGGAGCTGTTTTTT	CASSLRQRRTGELFF
TRBJ2-3	-	TRBV9	-	TGTGCCAGCAGCGTAGTTGCGTTCACAGATACGCAGTATTTT	CASSVVAFTDTQYF
TRBJ1-4	-	TRBV30	-	TGTGCCTGCAGAGCGGCTCGACGAGAAAAACTGTTTTTT	CACRAARREKLFF
TRBJ2-2	-	TRBV11-1	-	TGTGCCAGCAGCTTAGCGCTAGCGAGCCCCACCGGGGAGCTGTTTTTT	CASSLALASPTGELFF
TRBJ2-2	-	TRBV28	-	TGTGCCAGCAGCCAAAACACCGGGGAGCTGTTTTTT	CASSQNTGELFF
TRBJ2-3	-	TRBV5-6	TRBD2	TGTGCCAGCAGCTTTGGGGCGGGAGGGCCCGCAGATACGCAGTATTTT	CASSFGAGGPADTQYF
TRBJ1-1	-	TRBV19	TRBD1	TGTGCCAGTAGTATCCGACAGGGAAAAACCCCTGAAGCTTTCTTT	CASSIRQGKTPEAFF
TRBJ2-1	-	TRBV30	-	TGTGCCTGGAGTGCGTCGCGAAATGAGCAGTTCTTC	CAWSASRNEQFF
TRBJ2-3	-	TRBV30	TRBD2	TGTGCCTGGCAGCGGGAGCCCACAGATACGCAGTATTTT	CAWQREPTDTQYF
TRBJ2-3	-	TRBV9	TRBD2	TGTGCCAGCAGCCCCACGACTAGCGGGAGGGCCCTCAGGGGAGATACGCAGTATTTT	CASSPTTSGRALRGDTQYF
TRBJ2-7	-	TRBV27	-	TGTGCCAGCAAGGACAGCCACTACGAGCAGTACTTC	CASKDSHYEQYF
TRBJ1-1	once	TRBV18	TRBD1	TGTGCCAGCTCGCAGAACAGGGGAGAAGCTTTCTTT	CASSQNRGEAFF
TRBJ2-7	-	TRBV13	-	TGTGCCAGCAGCTTAGCTGGAGGGCCCACCGAGCAGTACTTC	CASSLAGGPTEQYF
TRBJ2-7	-	TRBV4-3	TRBD2	TGCGCCAGCAGCCAAATCAAACTAGCGGGAGGGATTTACGAGCAGTACTTC	CASSQIKLAGGIYEQYF